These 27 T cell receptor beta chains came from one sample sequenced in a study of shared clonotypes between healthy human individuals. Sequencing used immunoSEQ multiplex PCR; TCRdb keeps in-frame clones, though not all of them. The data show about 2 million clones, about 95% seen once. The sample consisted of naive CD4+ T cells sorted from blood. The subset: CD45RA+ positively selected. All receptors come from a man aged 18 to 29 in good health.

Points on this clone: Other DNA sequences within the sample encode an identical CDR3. The CDR3 coding sequence is TGCAGCGTTGAACTGGGGAGCACAGATACGCAGTATTTT. Its translation: CSVELGSTDTQYF. The rearrangement joins TRBV29-1 to TRBJ2-3, with no clear D. With 2 bases removed from V and 0 bases from J, the gap between germline ends came to 6 bases. Looked up from germline, CDR1 is SQVTM and CDR2 is ANQGSEA. The CDR3 runs to 13 residues.

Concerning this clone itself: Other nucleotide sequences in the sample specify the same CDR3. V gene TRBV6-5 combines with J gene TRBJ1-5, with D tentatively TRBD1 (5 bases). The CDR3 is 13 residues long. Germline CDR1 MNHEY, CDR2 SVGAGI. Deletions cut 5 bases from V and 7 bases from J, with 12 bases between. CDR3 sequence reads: CASSRGGGQPQHF. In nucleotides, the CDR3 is TGTGCCAGCAGTCGGGGGGGAGGACAGCCCCAGCATTTT.

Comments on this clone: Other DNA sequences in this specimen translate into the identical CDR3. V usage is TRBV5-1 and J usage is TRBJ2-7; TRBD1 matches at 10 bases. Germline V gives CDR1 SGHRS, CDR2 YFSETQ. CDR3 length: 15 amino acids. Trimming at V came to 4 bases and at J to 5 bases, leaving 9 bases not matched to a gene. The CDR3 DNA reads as TGCGCCAGCAGCCTTTTGGGGACAGGGGTCCACGAGCAGTACTTC. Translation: CASSLLGTGVHEQYF. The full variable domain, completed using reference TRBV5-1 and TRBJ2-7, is KAGVTQTPRYLIKTRGQQVTLSCSPISGHRSVSWYQQTPGQGLQFLFEYFSETQRNKGNFPGRFSGRQFSNSRSEMNVSTLELGDSALYLCASSLLGTGVHEQYFGPGTRLTVT.

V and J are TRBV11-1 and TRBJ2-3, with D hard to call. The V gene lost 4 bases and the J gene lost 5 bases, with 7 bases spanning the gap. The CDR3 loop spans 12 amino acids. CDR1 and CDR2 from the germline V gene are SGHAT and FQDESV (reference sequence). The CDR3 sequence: CASSSAGDTQYF. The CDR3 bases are TGTGCCAGCAGCTCCGCAGGAGATACGCAGTATTTT.

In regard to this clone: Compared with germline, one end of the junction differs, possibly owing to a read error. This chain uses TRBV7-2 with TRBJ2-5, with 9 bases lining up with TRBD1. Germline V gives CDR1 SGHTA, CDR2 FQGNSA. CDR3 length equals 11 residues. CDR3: CASNLPGTGNF. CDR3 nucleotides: TGTGCCAGCAACCTACCCGGGACAGGGAACTTC.

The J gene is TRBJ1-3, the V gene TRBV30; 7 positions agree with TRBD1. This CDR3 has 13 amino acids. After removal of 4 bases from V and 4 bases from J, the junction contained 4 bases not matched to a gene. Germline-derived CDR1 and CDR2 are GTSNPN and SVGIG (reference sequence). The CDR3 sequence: CAWMKTGGNTIYF. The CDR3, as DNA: TGTGCCTGGATGAAGACAGGGGGAAACACCATATATTTT.

For the CDR3, the DNA is TGTGCCTGGGCCGTCTCTGTGACTGAAGCTTTCTTT. This encodes CAWAVSVTEAFF. This chain joins TRBV30 and TRBJ1-1; D remains ambiguous. This CDR3 has 12 amino acids. V was pared by 5 bases and J by 5 bases, with 12 bases between. CDR1 GTSNPN and CDR2 SVGIG come from the germline V gene (reference sequence).

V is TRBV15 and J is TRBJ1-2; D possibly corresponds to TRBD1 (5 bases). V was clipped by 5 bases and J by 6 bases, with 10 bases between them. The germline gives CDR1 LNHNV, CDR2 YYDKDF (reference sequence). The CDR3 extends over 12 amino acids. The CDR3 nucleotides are TGTGCCACCAGCTGGGGGTGGAATGGCTACACCTTC. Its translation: CATSWGWNGYTF.

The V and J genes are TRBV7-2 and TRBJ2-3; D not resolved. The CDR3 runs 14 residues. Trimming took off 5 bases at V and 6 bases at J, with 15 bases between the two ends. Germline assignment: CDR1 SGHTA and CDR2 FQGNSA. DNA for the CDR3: TGTGCCAGCAGCCTCGAACCAACTCTCGATACGCAGTATTTT. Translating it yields CASSLEPTLDTQYF.

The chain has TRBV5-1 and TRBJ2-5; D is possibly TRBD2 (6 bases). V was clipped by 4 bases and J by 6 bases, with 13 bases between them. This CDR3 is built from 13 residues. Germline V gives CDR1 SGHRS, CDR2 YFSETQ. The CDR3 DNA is TGCGCCAGCAGCCCGGACTACTCGCAGACCCAGTACTTC. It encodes CASSPDYSQTQYF.

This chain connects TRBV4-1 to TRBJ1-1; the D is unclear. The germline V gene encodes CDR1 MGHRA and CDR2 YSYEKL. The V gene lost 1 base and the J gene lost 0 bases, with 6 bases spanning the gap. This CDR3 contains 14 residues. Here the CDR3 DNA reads TGCGCCAGCAGCCAAGTCAGCTTGAACACTGAAGCTTTCTTT. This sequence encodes CASSQVSLNTEAFF.

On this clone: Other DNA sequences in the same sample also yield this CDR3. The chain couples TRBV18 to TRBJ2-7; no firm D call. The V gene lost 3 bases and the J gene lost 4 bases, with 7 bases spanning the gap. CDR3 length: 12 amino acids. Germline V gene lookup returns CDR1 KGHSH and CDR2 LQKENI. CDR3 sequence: CASSPESYEQYF. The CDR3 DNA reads TGTGCCAGCTCACCTGAGAGTTACGAGCAGTACTTC.

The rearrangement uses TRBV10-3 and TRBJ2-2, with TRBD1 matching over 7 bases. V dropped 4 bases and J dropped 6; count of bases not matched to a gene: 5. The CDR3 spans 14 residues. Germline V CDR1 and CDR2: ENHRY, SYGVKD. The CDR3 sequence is CAISGVTGPGELFF. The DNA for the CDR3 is TGTGCCATCAGTGGGGTGACAGGGCCCGGGGAGCTGTTTTTT.

The CDR3 DNA is TGTGCCAGTAGTCTTACAGCGAATACGCAGTATTTT. Protein: CASSLTANTQYF. The chain uses TRBV19 and TRBJ2-3; D is uncertain. V was trimmed by 5 bases and J by 7 bases, leaving 10 bases between them. The CDR3 has 12 residues. The germline V gene encodes CDR1 LNHDA and CDR2 SQIVND (reference sequence).

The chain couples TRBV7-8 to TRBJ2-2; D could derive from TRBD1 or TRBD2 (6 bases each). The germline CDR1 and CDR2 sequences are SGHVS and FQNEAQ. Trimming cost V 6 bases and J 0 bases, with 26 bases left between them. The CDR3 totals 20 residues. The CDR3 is CASSRTGRRAGPANTGELFF. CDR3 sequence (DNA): TGTGCCAGCAGTCGAACAGGGAGAAGAGCGGGTCCTGCGAACACCGGGGAGCTGTTTTTT.

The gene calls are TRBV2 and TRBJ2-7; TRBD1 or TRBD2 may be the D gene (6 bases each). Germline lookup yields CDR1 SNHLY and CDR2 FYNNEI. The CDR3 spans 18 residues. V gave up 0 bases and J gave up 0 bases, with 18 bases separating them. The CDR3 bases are TGTGCCAGCAGTGAAGCGCTCTTCGGGGGCGAAATCTCCTACGAGCAGTACTTC. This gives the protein CASSEALFGGEISYEQYF.

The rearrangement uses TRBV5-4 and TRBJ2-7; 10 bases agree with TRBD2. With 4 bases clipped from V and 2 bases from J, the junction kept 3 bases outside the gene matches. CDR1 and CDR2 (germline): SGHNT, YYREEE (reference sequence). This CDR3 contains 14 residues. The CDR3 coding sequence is TGTGCCAGCAGCCCAGCGGGAGGGCCCTACGAGCAGTACTTC. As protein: CASSPAGGPYEQYF.

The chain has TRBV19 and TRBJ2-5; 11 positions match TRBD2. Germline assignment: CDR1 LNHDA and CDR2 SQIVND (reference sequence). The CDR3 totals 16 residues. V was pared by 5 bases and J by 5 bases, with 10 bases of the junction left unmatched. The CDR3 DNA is TGTGCCAGTAGTTGGTTCCTAGCGGGGGGCCGGGAGACCCAGTACTTC. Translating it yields CASSWFLAGGRETQYF.

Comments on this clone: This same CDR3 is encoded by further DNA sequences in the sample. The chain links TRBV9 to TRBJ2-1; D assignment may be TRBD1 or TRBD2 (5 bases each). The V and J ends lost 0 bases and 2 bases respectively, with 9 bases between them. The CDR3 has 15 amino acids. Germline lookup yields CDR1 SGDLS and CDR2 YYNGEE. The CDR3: CASSVDGGAYNEQFF. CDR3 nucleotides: TGTGCCAGCAGCGTAGATGGGGGTGCCTACAATGAGCAGTTCTTC. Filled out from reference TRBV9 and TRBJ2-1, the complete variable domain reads DSGVTQTPKHLITATGQRVTLRCSPRSGDLSVYWYQQSLDQGLQFLIQYYNGEERAKGNILERFSAQQFPDLHSELNLSSLELGDSALYFCASSVDGGAYNEQFFGPGTRLTVL.

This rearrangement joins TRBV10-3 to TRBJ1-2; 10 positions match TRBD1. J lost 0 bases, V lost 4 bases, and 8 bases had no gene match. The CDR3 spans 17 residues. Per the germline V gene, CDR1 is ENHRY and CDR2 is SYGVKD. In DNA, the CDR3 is TGTGCCATCAGTGGTCGGGACAGGGGACTAGCTAACTATGGCTACACCTTC. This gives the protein CAISGRDRGLANYGYTF.

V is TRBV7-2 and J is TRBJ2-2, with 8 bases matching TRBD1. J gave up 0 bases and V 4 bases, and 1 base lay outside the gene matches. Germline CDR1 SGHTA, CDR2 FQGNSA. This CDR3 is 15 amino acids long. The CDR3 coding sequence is TGTGCCAGCAGCTCAGGGGGCGCGAACACCGGGGAGCTGTTTTTT. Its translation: CASSSGGANTGELFF. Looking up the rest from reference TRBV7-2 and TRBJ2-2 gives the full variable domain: GAGVSQSPSNKVTEKGKDVELRCDPISGHTALYWYRQSLGQGLEFLIYFQGNSAPDKSGLPSDRFSAERTGGSVSTLTIQRTQQEDSAVYLCASSSGGANTGELFFGEGSRLTVL.

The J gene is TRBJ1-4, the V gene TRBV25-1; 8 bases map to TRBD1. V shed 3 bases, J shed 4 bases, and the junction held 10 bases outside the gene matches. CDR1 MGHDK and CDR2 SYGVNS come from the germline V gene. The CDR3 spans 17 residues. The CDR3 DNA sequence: TGTGCCAGCAGTGAGAAAAAGGGGACAGGAAATAATGAAAAACTGTTTTTT. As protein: CASSEKKGTGNNEKLFF.

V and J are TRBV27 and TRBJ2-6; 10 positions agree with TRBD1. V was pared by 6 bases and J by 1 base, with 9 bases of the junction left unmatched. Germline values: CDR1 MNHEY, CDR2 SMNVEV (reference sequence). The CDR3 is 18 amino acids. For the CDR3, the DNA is TGTGCCAGCAGCTTACCGGGACAGGGGAGTTCTGGGGCCAACGTCCTGACTTTC. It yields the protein CASSLPGQGSSGANVLTF.

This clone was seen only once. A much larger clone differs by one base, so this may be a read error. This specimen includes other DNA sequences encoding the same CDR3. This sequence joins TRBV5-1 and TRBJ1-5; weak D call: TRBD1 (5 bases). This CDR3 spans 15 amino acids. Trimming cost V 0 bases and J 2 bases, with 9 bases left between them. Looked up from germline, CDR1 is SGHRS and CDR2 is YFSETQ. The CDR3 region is CASSLEGVGNQPQHF. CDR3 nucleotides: TGCGCCAGCAGCTTGGAAGGGGTTGGCAATCAGCCCCAGCATTTT.

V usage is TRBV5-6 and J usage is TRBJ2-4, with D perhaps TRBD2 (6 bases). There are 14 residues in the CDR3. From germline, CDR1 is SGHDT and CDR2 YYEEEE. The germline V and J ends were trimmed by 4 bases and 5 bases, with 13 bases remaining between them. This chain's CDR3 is CASSPRDWENIQYF. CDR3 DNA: TGTGCCAGCAGCCCTCGGGACTGGGAAAACATTCAGTACTTC.

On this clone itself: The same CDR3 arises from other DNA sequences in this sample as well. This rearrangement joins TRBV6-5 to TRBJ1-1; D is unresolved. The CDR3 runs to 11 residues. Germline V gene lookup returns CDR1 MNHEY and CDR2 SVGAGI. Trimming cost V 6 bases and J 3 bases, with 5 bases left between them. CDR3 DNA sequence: TGTGCCAGCAGCCGAGACACTGAAGCTTTCTTT. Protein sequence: CASSRDTEAFF.

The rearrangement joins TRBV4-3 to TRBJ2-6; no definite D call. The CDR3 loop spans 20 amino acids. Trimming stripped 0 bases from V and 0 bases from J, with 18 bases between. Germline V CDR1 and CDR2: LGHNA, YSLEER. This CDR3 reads CASSQDLRMVAVSGANVLTF. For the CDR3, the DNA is TGCGCCAGCAGCCAAGACCTAAGGATGGTTGCGGTCTCTGGGGCCAACGTCCTGACTTTC.